This T cell receptor beta chain was documented in a study of blood T cell repertoires in COVID-19. How the authors handled the data: By means of reference gene primer amplification, nucleated cell counts were estimated. TCRdb's table, derived via immunoSEQ multiplex PCR, lists solely in-frame clones and lacks some. The DNA gave D and trimming, while V, J and clone size come from that table. The repertoire holds hundreds of thousands of clones, with roughly 85% as singletons. The V segment lost 0 bases and the J segment 4 bases; nucleotides outside the gene matches: 3. CDR1 and CDR2 (germline): SGHNT, YYREEE (reference sequence). This CDR3 comprises 15 residues.

The rearrangement links TRBV5-4 to TRBJ1-3, with TRBD1 identical over 8 bases. Sequencing was performed on peripheral blood. The TCR sequence derives from a woman aged 18 to 35 with acute or convalescent COVID-19. Written as DNA, the CDR3 is TGTGCCAGCAGCTTGGGGACAGGGCAAGGAAACACCATATATTTT. Its protein product is CASSLGTGQGNTIYF.